The 22 T cell receptor beta chains below all came from one sample that was sequenced in a study of spatial heterogeneity in lung cancer. Time point noted: blood at routine non-recurrence follow-up after resection. TCRdb re-derived calls from the 5' RACE reads in MiXCR, one entry per CDR3 protein. The sample contains tens of thousands of distinct CDR3 sequences, roughly 8% of which appear only once. The source material was PBMCs, sampled at follow-up. Receptors were obtained from a male donor with early-stage non-small cell lung cancer.

This clonotype came up many times. CDR3 loop: CASSPGVFTDTQYF. The CDR3 DNA reads TGTGCCAGCTCACCAGGGGTTTTCACAGATACGCAGTATTTT. V and J are TRBV18 and TRBJ2-3; D is unclear. This CDR3 has 14 amino acids. The V and J ends lost 2 bases and 2 bases respectively, with 8 bases between them. Germline CDR1 reads KGHSH; CDR2 reads LQKENI.

This clonotype was detected many times. The chain couples TRBV6-2 or TRBV6-3 to TRBJ2-6; perhaps D is TRBD1 or TRBD2 (5 bases each). V lost 6 bases to trimming and J lost 0 bases, with 15 bases between them. The CDR3 consists of 17 residues. Germline V lookup: CDR1 MNHEY, CDR2 SVGEGT. The CDR3 nucleotides read TGTGCCAGCAGGGGGACCGCTTCATTCTCTGGGGCCAACGTCCTGACTTTC. Amino acid sequence: CASRGTASFSGANVLTF.

This sequence joins TRBV12-3 or TRBV12-4 and TRBJ2-1; TRBD1 aligns across 7 bases. CDR3 length: 12 residues. Trimming took 6 bases from V and 11 from J; bases not matched to a gene: 7. In DNA, the CDR3 is TGTGCCAGCAGGCCTTCGGGACAGAAGCAGTTCTTC. Translating gives CASRPSGQKQFF.

This clonotype was found many times. The chain combines TRBV20-1 with TRBJ2-3; D unresolved. Per germline, CDR1 DFQATT and CDR2 SNEGSKA (reference sequence). Trimming took 0 bases from V and 0 from J, leaving 13 bases between them. This CDR3 region has 16 residues. The CDR3 sequence is CSARELSLSSTDTQYF. CDR3 DNA sequence: TGCAGTGCTAGAGAGTTGAGTCTATCTAGCACAGATACGCAGTATTTT.

This clonotype showed up many times. This chain links TRBV12-3 or TRBV12-4 with TRBJ1-1; 12 positions match TRBD1. J was trimmed by 7 bases and V by 6 bases; bases with no gene match: 3. The length of the CDR3 is 13 residues. The CDR3 is CASRGQGAHEAFF. CDR3 coding DNA: TGTGCCAGCAGGGGACAGGGGGCGCATGAAGCTTTCTTT.

This clonotype was recorded only once. No conserved phenylalanine or tryptophan is present at the end of the CDR3, so a read error is the likely explanation. V usage is TRBV6-1 and J usage is TRBJ2-3, with a tentative D call TRBD2 (5 bases). Germline-derived CDR1 and CDR2 are MNHNS and SASEGT. This CDR3 comprises 14 residues. V was cut by 7 bases and J by 5 bases, with 16 bases left in between. CDR3 protein: CASTPGSSKDTQYL. CDR3 nucleotides: TGTGCCAGCACCCCGGGGTCCTCCAAAGATACGCAGTATCTT.

The table lists this clonotype with many counts. The chain employs TRBV18 and TRBJ1-5; possible D gene TRBD1, 6 bases. CDR1 is KGHSH and CDR2 is LQKENI in the germline V gene. The CDR3 has 16 residues. With 3 bases removed from V and 5 bases from J, the gap between germline ends came to 17 bases. CDR3 DNA: TGTGCCAGCTCACCGGAGGGGGGCAGGGGCCATCAGCCCCAGCATTTT. Its translation is CASSPEGGRGHQPQHF.

Many counts were recorded for this clonotype. Here the CDR3 reads CASYTEGANVLTF. The DNA of the CDR3 is TGTGCCAGTTATACAGAGGGGGCCAACGTCCTGACTTTC. The chain carries TRBV2 and TRBJ2-6; D remains ambiguous. Trimming took off 9 bases at V and 4 bases at J, with 10 bases between the two ends. Looked up from germline, CDR1 is SNHLY and CDR2 is FYNNEI. This CDR3 comprises 13 residues. Full variable domain (remainder filled in from reference TRBV2 and TRBJ2-6): EPEVTQTPSHQVTQMGQEVILRCVPISNHLYFYWYRQILGQKVEFLVSFYNNEISEKSEIFDDQFSVERPDGSNFTLKIRSTKLEDSAMYFCASYTEGANVLTFGAGSRLTVL.

This clonotype was seen repeatedly, ten times or more. The V call is TRBV11-2, the J call TRBJ2-7, with TRBD2 as a possible D gene (7 bases). The ends were cut back, 5 bases at V and 2 bases at J, with 13 bases in the middle. The CDR3 runs to 14 residues. CDR1 is SGHAT and CDR2 is FQNNGV in the germline V gene. The CDR3 protein is CASSRGGSTYEQYF. The CDR3 DNA is TGTGCCAGCAGCAGGGGGGGTTCTACCTACGAGCAGTACTTC.

The sample holds many counts of this clonotype. The chain combines TRBV5-1 with TRBJ1-1; tentatively, D is TRBD1 (6 bases). The V end was cut by 3 bases, the J end by 3 bases, with 15 bases between. CDR1 is SGHRS and CDR2 is YFSETQ in the germline V gene. The CDR3 length is 15 residues. CDR3 protein: CASSSTGNDDTEAFF. As DNA, the CDR3 is TGCGCCAGCAGCTCAACAGGGAATGATGACACTGAAGCTTTCTTT.

This clonotype showed up many times. The rearrangement links TRBV3-1 to TRBJ2-1, with D perhaps TRBD1 (5 bases). The length of the CDR3 is 15 residues. V lost 0 bases, J lost 2 bases, and 8 bases lay in between. CDR1 is LGHDT and CDR2 is YNNKEL in the germline V gene (reference sequence). CDR3 in amino acids: CASSQEAGTYNEQFF. CDR3 DNA: TGTGCCAGCAGCCAAGAGGCAGGGACCTACAATGAGCAGTTCTTC.

The table lists this clonotype with many counts. This sequence joins TRBV6-2 or TRBV6-3 and TRBJ1-2, with a possible D match to TRBD1 (6 bases). CDR1 is MNHEY and CDR2 is SVGEGT in the germline V gene. The CDR3 covers 12 residues. Trimming took 3 bases from V and 9 from J, leaving 11 bases between them. The CDR3 is CASSYGGSSYTF. DNA of the CDR3: TGTGCCAGCAGTTATGGGGGCTCCAGCTACACCTTC.

This clonotype showed up many times. The rearrangement joins TRBV27 to TRBJ2-3, with D possibly being TRBD2 (6 bases). Trimming shortened V by 2 bases and J by 5 bases, and 17 bases separated the two germline ends. The germline V gene has CDR1 MNHEY and CDR2 SMNVEV (reference sequence). This CDR3 has 16 residues. CDR3 coding DNA: TGTGCCAGCAGTTTACCCGGGACTCCCCAGGGAGATACGCAGTATTTT. The encoded protein is CASSLPGTPQGDTQYF.

This clonotype appeared many times. The gene calls are TRBV12-3 or TRBV12-4 and TRBJ2-2; D remains unclear. V was cut by 6 bases and J by 0 bases, with 11 bases left in between. There are 15 residues in the CDR3. The CDR3, as DNA: TGTGCCAGCAGCCGCGACGGATCGAACACCGGGGAGCTGTTTTTT. Protein: CASSRDGSNTGELFF.

In this sample, this clonotype turned up many times. The chain uses TRBV7-3 and TRBJ2-1, with 10 bases lining up with TRBD2. V was clipped by 4 bases and J by 2 bases; unmatched bases: 2. Germline CDR1 and CDR2: SGHTA and FQGTGA. The CDR3 totals 15 residues. CDR3 DNA: TGTGCCAGCAGCTATAGCGGGGGGACCTACAATGAGCAGTTCTTC. This sequence encodes CASSYSGGTYNEQFF.

The table lists this clonotype with a few counts. This rearrangement joins TRBV11-3 to TRBJ2-1; D gene ambiguous. V was trimmed by 5 bases and J by 0 bases, leaving 14 bases between them. The length of the CDR3 is 16 residues. Germline CDR1 SGHNT, CDR2 YENEEA. For the CDR3, the DNA is TGTGCCAGCAGCCCCGGATTTCCGGGCTCCTACAATGAGCAGTTCTTC. This translates into CASSPGFPGSYNEQFF.

This clonotype came up many times. This chain connects TRBV6-5 to TRBJ2-7; 12 bases agree with TRBD2. This CDR3 comprises 15 residues. Per germline, CDR1 MNHEY and CDR2 SVGAGI. V shed 5 bases and J 2 bases; nucleotides not matched to a gene: 4. CDR3 coding DNA: TGTGCCAGCAGTCCTAGCGGGGGGGCCCCCTACGAGCAGTACTTC. Translated: CASSPSGGAPYEQYF.

By its share, this clonotype is medium-sized. The chain carries TRBV27 and TRBJ2-3; D unresolved. V was cut by 5 bases and J by 6 bases, with 15 bases left in between. Germline-derived CDR1 and CDR2 are MNHEY and SMNVEV (reference sequence). The CDR3 extends over 14 amino acids. CDR3: CASSPQANWDTQYF. The CDR3 coding sequence is TGTGCCAGCAGTCCCCAGGCCAATTGGGATACGCAGTATTTT.

This clonotype has at least ten counts. The genes are TRBV5-1 and TRBJ2-3; possible D gene TRBD2, 7 bases. With 1 base removed from V and 4 bases from J, the gap between germline ends came to 16 bases. CDR1 SGHRS and CDR2 YFSETQ come from the germline V gene. The CDR3 has 16 residues. In DNA form, the CDR3 reads TGCGCCAGCAGCTTGTTAGGGGGGGCCTTTGCAGATACGCAGTATTTT. Its protein is CASSLLGGAFADTQYF.

This chain uses TRBV6-1 with TRBJ2-5, with D maybe TRBD1 (6 bases). The ends were cut back, 2 bases at V and 0 bases at J, with 22 bases in the middle. Germline CDR1 reads MNHNS; CDR2 reads SASEGT. The CDR3 runs 19 residues. The CDR3 loop is CASSEPSLHGQTYQETQYF. CDR3 nucleotide sequence: TGTGCCAGCAGTGAACCTTCCCTTCACGGACAGACCTACCAAGAGACCCAGTACTTC.

This clonotype was seen at least ten times. The chain is built from TRBV6-5 and TRBJ1-2; 10 bases agree with TRBD1. Trimming at V came to 0 bases and at J to 6 bases, leaving 4 bases not matched to a gene. CDR3 length: 15 residues. Germline CDR1 reads MNHEY; CDR2 reads SVGAGI. CDR3 bases: TGTGCCAGCAGTTACTCCGGGACAGGGGCTGATGGCTACACCTTC. Its protein product is CASSYSGTGADGYTF.

This clonotype showed up many times. The chain recombines TRBV7-8 with TRBJ2-6, with TRBD1 matching 11 bases. Germline CDR1 SGHVS, CDR2 FQNEAQ. The CDR3 has 18 residues. J was trimmed by 4 bases and V by 5 bases; bases with no gene match: 10. The CDR3 bases are TGTGCCAGCAGCCCTTTCCGGACAGGGGGCAGGGGGGCCAACGTCCTGACTTTC. It is translated as CASSPFRTGGRGANVLTF.